The rows below give T cell receptor beta chains drawn from one sample of a study of T cell responses to AZD1222 COVID-19 vaccine. Assay: immunoSEQ multiplex PCR; the TCRdb copy retains only in-frame clones and omits some. The sample holds 53,000 or so clones; more than 80% are singletons and the top ten take about 20%. Material: peripheral blood, obtained on day 0 of MenACWY control vaccination. Receptor source: an adult in good health. The CDR3 runs from the conserved cysteine through the conserved F or W. D genes are given only for firm matches. For some rows the clone size is stated as once, few or many, or as a class when expanded; others skip it.

once,.,TRBV5-1,TRBJ2-3,CASSLGGTSTDTQYF,TGCGCCAGCAGCTTGGGTGGGACTAGCACAGATACGCAGTATTTT
.,.,TRBV6-6,TRBJ2-1,CASSGPGGPEQFF,TGTGCCAGCAGCGGACCCGGAGGCCCTGAGCAGTTCTTC
.,TRBD2,TRBV30,TRBJ2-7,CAWKDGLAGGVPREQYF,TGTGCCTGGAAAGACGGACTAGCGGGAGGGGTTCCTCGGGAGCAGTACTTC
.,TRBD1,TRBV27,TRBJ1-1,CASREGQGARAFF,TGTGCCAGCAGGGAGGGACAGGGGGCGCGGGCTTTCTTT
.,TRBD1,TRBV27,TRBJ2-2,CASSLGTGIRTGELFF,TGTGCCAGCAGTTTGGGGACAGGGATAAGGACCGGGGAGCTGTTTTTT
.,TRBD1,TRBV6-4,TRBJ1-1,CASSADRGTEAFF,TGTGCCAGCAGTGCGGACAGGGGGACTGAAGCTTTCTTT
.,.,TRBV30,TRBJ1-3,CAWRVSALSGNTIYF,TGTGCCTGGAGGGTCAGTGCCCTCTCTGGAAACACCATATATTTT
.,.,TRBV19,TRBJ1-3,CASSISVSSGNTIYF,TGTGCCAGTAGTATTTCGGTGAGCTCTGGAAACACCATATATTTT
.,TRBD2,TRBV7-2,TRBJ2-2,CASSLVPSGRGGGELFF,TGTGCCAGCAGCTTAGTCCCTAGCGGGAGAGGGGGCGGGGAGCTGTTTTTT
.,TRBD2,TRBV6-4,TRBJ2-3,CASSATSGSTDTQYF,TGTGCCAGCAGTGCCACTAGCGGGAGCACAGATACGCAGTATTTT
once,TRBD1,TRBV4-1,TRBJ2-7,CASSQAGQGAGEQYF,TGCGCCAGCAGCCAAGCGGGACAGGGGGCAGGCGAGCAGTACTTC